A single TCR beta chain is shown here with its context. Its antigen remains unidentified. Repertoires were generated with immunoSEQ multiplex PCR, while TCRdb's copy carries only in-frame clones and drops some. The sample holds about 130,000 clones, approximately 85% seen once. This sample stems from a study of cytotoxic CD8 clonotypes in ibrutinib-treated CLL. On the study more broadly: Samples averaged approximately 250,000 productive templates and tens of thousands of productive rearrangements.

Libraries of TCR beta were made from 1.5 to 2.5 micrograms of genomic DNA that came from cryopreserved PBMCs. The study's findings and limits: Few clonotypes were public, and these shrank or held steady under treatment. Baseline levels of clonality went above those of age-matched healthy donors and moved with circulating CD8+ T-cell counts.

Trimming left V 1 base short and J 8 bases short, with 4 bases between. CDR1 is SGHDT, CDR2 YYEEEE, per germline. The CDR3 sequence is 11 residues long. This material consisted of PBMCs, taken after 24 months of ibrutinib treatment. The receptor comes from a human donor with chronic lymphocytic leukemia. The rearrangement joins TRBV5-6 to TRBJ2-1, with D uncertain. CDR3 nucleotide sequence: TGTGCCAGCAGCTTGAGAGATGAGCAGTTCTTC. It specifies CASSLRDEQFF.